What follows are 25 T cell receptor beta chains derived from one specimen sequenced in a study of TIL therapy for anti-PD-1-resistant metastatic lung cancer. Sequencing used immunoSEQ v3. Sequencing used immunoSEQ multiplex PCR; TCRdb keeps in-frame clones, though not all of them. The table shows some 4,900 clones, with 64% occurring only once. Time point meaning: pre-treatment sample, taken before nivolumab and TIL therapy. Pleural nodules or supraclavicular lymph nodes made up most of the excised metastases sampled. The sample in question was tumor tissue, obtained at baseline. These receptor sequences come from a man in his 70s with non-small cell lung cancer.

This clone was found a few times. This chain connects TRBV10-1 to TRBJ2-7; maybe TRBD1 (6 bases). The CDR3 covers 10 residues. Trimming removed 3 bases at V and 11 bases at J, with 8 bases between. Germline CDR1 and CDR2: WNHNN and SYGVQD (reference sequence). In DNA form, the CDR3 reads TGCGCCAGCAGTGACAGGGACAAGTACTTC. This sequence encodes CASSDRDKYF.

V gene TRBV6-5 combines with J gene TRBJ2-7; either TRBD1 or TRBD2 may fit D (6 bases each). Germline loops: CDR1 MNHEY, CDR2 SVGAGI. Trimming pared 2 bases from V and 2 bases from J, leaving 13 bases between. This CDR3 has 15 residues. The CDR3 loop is CASSYSAGTPYEQYF. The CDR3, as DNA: TGTGCCAGCAGTTACAGTGCGGGGACACCCTACGAGCAGTACTTC.

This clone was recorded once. As DNA, the CDR3 is TGTGCCAGCAGCCCCACTAGCGGGAAGGGTTACAATGAGCAGTTCTTC. This sequence encodes CASSPTSGKGYNEQFF. The chain is built from TRBV6-4 and TRBJ2-1, with 10 bases that match TRBD2. This CDR3 is built from 16 residues. Trimming at V came to 6 bases and at J to 4 bases, leaving 9 bases not matched to a gene. Germline V gene lookup returns CDR1 MRHNA and CDR2 SNTAGT.

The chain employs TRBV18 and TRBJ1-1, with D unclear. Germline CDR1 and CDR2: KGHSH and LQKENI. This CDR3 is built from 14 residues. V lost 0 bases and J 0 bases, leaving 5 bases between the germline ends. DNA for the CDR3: TGTGCCAGCTCACCACCGGGGTTGAACACTGAAGCTTTCTTT. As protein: CASSPPGLNTEAFF.

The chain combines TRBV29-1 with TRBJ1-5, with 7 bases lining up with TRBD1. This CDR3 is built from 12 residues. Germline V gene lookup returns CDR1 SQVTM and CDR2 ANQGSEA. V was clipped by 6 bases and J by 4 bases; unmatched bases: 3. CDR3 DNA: TGCAGCGTAGGGACAGCTAATCAGCCCCAGCATTTT. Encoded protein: CSVGTANQPQHF.

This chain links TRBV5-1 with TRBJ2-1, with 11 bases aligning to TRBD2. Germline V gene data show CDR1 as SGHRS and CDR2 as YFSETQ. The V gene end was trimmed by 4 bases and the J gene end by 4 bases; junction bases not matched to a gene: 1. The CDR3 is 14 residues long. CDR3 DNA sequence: TGCGCCAGCAGCCGGACTAGCGGGTACAATGAGCAGTTCTTC. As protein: CASSRTSGYNEQFF.

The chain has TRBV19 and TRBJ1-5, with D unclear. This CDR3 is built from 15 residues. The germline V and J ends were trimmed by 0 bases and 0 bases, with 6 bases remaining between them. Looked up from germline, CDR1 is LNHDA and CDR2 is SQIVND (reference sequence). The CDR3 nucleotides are TGTGCCAGTAGTATAGAGTTATATAGCAATCAGCCCCAGCATTTT. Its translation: CASSIELYSNQPQHF.

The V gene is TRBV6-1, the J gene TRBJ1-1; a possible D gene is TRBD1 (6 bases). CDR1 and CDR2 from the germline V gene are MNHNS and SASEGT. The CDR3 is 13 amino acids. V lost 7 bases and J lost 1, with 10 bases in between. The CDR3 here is CASTRQENTEAFF. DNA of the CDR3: TGTGCCAGCACCAGACAGGAGAACACTGAAGCTTTCTTT.

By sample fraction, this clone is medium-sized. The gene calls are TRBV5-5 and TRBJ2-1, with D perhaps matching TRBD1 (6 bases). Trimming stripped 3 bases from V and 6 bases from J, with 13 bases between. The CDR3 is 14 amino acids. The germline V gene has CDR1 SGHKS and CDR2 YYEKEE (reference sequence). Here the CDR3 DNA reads TGTGCCAGCAGCTCGACAGGACCAGGCAATGAGCAGTTCTTC. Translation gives CASSSTGPGNEQFF.

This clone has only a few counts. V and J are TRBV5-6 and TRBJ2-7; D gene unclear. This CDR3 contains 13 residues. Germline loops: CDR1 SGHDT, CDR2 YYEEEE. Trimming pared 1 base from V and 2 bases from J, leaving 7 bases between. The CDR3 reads CASSLQNTYEQYF. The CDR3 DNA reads TGTGCCAGCAGCTTGCAGAATACCTACGAGCAGTACTTC.

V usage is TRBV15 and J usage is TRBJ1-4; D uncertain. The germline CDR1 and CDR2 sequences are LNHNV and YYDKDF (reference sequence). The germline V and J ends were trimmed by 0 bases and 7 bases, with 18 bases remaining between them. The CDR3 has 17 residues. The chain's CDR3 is CATSRDLKSVESEKLFF. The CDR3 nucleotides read TGTGCCACCAGCAGAGATCTTAAAAGCGTGGAGAGTGAAAAACTGTTTTTT.

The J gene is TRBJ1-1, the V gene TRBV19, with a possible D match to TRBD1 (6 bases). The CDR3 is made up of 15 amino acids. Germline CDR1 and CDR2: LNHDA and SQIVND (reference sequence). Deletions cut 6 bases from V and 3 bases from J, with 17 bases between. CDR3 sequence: CASRPETGWDTEAFF. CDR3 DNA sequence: TGTGCCAGTAGACCCGAAACAGGGTGGGACACTGAAGCTTTCTTT.

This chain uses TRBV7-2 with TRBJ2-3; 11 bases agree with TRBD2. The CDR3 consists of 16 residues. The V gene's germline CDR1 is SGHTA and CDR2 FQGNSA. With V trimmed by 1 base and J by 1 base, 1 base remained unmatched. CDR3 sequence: CASSLVAGGGTDTQYF. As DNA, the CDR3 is TGTGCCAGCAGCTTAGTAGCGGGAGGGGGCACAGATACGCAGTATTTT.

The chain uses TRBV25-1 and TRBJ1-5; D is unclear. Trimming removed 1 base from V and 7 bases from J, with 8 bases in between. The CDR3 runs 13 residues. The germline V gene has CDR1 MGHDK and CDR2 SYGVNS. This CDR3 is CASSELGGQPQHF. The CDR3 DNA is TGTGCCAGCAGTGAATTGGGAGGGCAGCCCCAGCATTTT.

CDR3 bases: TGTGCCAGCAGCACAATACCGGGACAGGGATTTTACACTGAAGCTTTCTTT. This encodes CASSTIPGQGFYTEAFF. The genes are TRBV5-5 and TRBJ1-1, with 9 bases lining up with TRBD1. The CDR3 has 17 amino acids. Germline V gene data show CDR1 as SGHKS and CDR2 as YYEKEE (reference sequence). J was trimmed by 3 bases and V by 4 bases; bases with no gene match: 13.

The CDR3 DNA sequence: TGTGCCAGCAGTTCGACTAGCGGGAGCCCAGATACGCAGTATTTT. Protein product: CASSSTSGSPDTQYF. This rearrangement joins TRBV6-1 to TRBJ2-3; 12 bases line up with TRBD2. Unmatched junction bases numbered 4, after V lost 5 bases and J lost 4 bases. The germline V gene encodes CDR1 MNHNS and CDR2 SASEGT. This CDR3 comprises 15 residues.

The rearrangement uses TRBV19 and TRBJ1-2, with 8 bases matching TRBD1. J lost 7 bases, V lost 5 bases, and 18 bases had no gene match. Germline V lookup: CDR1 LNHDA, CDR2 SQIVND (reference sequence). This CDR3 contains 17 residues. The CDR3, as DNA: TGTGCCAGTAGTTCGGGATCCGGGACAGGCCGATCAGGTGGCTACACCTTC. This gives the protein CASSSGSGTGRSGGYTF.

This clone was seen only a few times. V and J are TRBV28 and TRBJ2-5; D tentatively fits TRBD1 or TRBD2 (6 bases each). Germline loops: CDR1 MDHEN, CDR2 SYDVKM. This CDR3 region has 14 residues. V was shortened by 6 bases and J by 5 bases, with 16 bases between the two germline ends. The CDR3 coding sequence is TGTGCCAGCAGCCTAGTGAGGGGGGCGGAGACCCAGTACTTC. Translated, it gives CASSLVRGAETQYF.

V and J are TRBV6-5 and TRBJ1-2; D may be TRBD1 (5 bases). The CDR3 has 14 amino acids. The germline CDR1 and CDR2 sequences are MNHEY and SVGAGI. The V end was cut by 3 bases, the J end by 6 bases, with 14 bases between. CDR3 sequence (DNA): TGTGCCAGCAGTTATGCGCCAGGGTTAAATGGCTACACCTTC. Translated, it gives CASSYAPGLNGYTF.

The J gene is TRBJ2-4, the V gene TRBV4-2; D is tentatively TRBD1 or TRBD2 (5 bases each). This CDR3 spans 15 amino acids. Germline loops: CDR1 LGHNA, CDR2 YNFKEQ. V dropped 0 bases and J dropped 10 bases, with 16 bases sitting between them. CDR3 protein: CASSQDTSGTRIQYF. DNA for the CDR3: TGTGCCAGCAGCCAAGACACGTCGGGGACGAGGATTCAGTACTTC.

The CDR3 protein is CASSSRQAPNTEAFF. The CDR3 DNA is TGTGCCAGCAGCTCTCGACAGGCCCCGAACACTGAAGCTTTCTTT. The V call is TRBV14, the J call TRBJ1-1; TRBD1 is a possible D gene (6 bases). In germline, CDR1 is SGHDN, CDR2 FVKESK. The CDR3 is 15 amino acids. With 5 bases removed from V and 1 base from J, the gap between germline ends came to 14 bases.

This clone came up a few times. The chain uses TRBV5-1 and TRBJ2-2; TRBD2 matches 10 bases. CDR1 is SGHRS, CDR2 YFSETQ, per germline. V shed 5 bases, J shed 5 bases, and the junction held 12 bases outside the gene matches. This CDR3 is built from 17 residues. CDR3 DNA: TGCGCCAGCAGTCCAACGGGGACGACTAGCGGGACCGGGGAGCTGTTTTTT. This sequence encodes CASSPTGTTSGTGELFF.

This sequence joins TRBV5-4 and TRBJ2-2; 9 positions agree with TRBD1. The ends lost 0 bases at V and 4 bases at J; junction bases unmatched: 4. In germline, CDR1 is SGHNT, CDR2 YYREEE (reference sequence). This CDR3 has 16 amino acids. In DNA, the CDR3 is TGTGCCAGCAGCTTGGGTGGGACAGGGCGCACCGGGGAGCTGTTTTTT. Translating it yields CASSLGGTGRTGELFF.

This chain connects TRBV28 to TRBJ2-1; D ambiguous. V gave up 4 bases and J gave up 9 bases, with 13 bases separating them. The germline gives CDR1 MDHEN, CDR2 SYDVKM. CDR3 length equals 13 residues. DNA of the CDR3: TGTGCCAGCAGTTCCTACGGGTGGTTTGAGCAGTTCTTC. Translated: CASSSYGWFEQFF.

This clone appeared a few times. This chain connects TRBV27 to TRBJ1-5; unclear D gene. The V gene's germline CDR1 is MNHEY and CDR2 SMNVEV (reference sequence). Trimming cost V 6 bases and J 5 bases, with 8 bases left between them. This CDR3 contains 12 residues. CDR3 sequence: CASRNTYQPQHF. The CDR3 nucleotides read TGTGCCAGCAGAAACACCTATCAGCCCCAGCATTTT.